This T cell receptor beta chain was found in a study of T cell responses to AZD1222 COVID-19 vaccine. Broader study findings: Sampled repertoires all dated from after the peak T cell response. Epitopes outside B.1.351 and B.1.1.7 mutated regions reportedly drew nearly half of spike TCRs. White British ancestry dominated among donors, who included more females, and clonal diversity was possibly underestimated. Among vaccine-associated CD4 TCRs, coverage spanned spike, with dominance at 160-218 and 743-854.

Sequencing was performed with immunoSEQ multiplex PCR; in TCRdb, only in-frame clones are kept and a portion is missing. The table has about 130,000 clones, around 94% seen once; the top ten hold approximately 7%. The CDR3 has 14 amino acids. Germline lookup yields CDR1 MNHEY and CDR2 SVGAGI. Trimming cost V 10 bases and J 0 bases; bases outside gene matches: 8. In regard to this clone: What it binds is not known.

The chain uses TRBV6-5 and TRBJ1-1, with 7 positions matching TRBD1. The sequence came from an adult in good health. Material: peripheral blood, obtained on day 0 of AZD1222 vaccination. CDR3 sequence reads: CATQGGPMNTEAFF. In DNA form, the CDR3 reads TGTGCCACCCAGGGGGGGCCCATGAACACTGAAGCTTTCTTT.